Listed below are T cell receptor beta chains from one sample, sequenced in a study of human T cells and chemical hapten exposure. Each CDR3 protein gets one entry after TCRdb re-called the RACE reads with MiXCR. This sample has roughly 84,000 distinct CDR3 sequences; less than 11% occur once, and the top ten carry around 4.7%. This sample comprised whole blood, obtained in connection with sensitization to the hapten diphenylcyclopropenone (DPC). The receptor set was obtained from a woman in her 50s with alopecia areata. Some clones in this sample may be carry-over from other donors' samples. CDR3s include the opening cysteine and the closing phenylalanine or tryptophan. The D gene is left open where the match is weak. A row's size may be missing; if present it is once, few, many or a size class.

>TRBV12-3/TRBV12-4|TRBJ1-1|few|.
TGTGCCAGCAGTTTGAGGACGGCGAACACTGAAGCTTTCTTT
CASSLRTANTEAFF
>TRBV27|TRBJ2-1|many|.
TGTGCCAGCAGTAAGGCTAACGGCAATGAGCAGTTCTTC
CASSKANGNEQFF
>TRBV11-2|TRBJ2-1|many|.
TGTGCCAGCAGCTTCTGGACTATTACCAATGAGCAGTTCTTC
CASSFWTITNEQFF
>TRBV29-1|TRBJ2-1|.|TRBD2
TGCAGCGTTGGAGCTAGCGGATACAATGAGCAGTTCTTC
CSVGASGYNEQFF
>TRBV20-1|TRBJ1-1|many|TRBD1
TGCAGTGCCCGGGACAGGGTGGGCACTGAAGCTTTCTTT
CSARDRVGTEAFF
>TRBV12-3/TRBV12-4|TRBJ2-1|many|TRBD2
TGTGCCAGCAGTACCGGGACTACTTACAATGAGCAGTTCTTC
CASSTGTTYNEQFF
>TRBV19|TRBJ1-2|.|.
TGTGCCAGTAGTCGATCGGAAGCCTATGGCTACACCTTC
CASSRSEAYGYTF
>TRBV10-3|TRBJ2-3|many|TRBD2
TGTGCCATCAGTGGCCTAGCGGGAGTAGATACGCAGTATTTT
CAISGLAGVDTQYF
>TRBV28|TRBJ2-5|many|.
TGTGCCAGCAGTATTATATTTGGGACCCAGTACTTC
CASSIIFGTQYF
>TRBV30|TRBJ1-5|.|.
TGTGCCTGGAGTGTAGCGGGGGCCAGCGTTGCTCAGCCCCAGCATTTT
CAWSVAGASVAQPQHF
>TRBV12-3/TRBV12-4|TRBJ2-7|many|.
TGTGCCAGCAGTCCTGCCTACGAGCAGTACTTC
CASSPAYEQYF
>TRBV14|TRBJ1-2|few|TRBD1
TGTGCCAGCAGCCATCACCCTGGACAGGGGTCCCCTAGGTATGGCTACACCTTC
CASSHHPGQGSPRYGYTF
>TRBV18|TRBJ2-7|many|.
TGTGCCAGCTCACCGAGAACGACGGACTCCTACGAGCAGTACTTC
CASSPRTTDSYEQYF
>TRBV7-2|TRBJ2-5|few|.
TGTGCCAGCAGAGGGACACAAGAGACCCAGTACTTC
CASRGTQETQYF
>TRBV30|TRBJ2-1|many|.
TGTGCCTGCGGCCTAGCGTACTACAATGAGCAGTTCTTC
CACGLAYYNEQFF
>TRBV12-3/TRBV12-4|TRBJ1-2|.|.
TGTGCCAGCAGTTTTGGGGGGCAGGGAAGCTATGGCTACACCTTC
CASSFGGQGSYGYTF
>TRBV7-8|TRBJ1-5|many|.
TGTGCCAGCAGCTTAGAAGGCCGACAGTCCAATCAGCCCCAGCATTTT
CASSLEGRQSNQPQHF
>TRBV12-3/TRBV12-4|TRBJ1-3|few|.
TGTGCCAGCAGTTTCAGCTCTGGAAACACCATATATTTT
CASSFSSGNTIYF
>TRBV29-1|TRBJ2-7|many|TRBD2
TGCAGCGTTGCGGATACCGGGACTAGCGGGGAGCAGAACGAGCAGTACTTC
CSVADTGTSGEQNEQYF
>TRBV20-1|TRBJ2-1|many|TRBD2
TGCAGTGCTAGAGATTTCGCGGGAGCGAACGATGAGCAGTTCTTC
CSARDFAGANDEQFF
>TRBV6-5|TRBJ2-2|medium-sized|.
TGTGCCAGCAGTCAAGAGTACAGAATCGCCGGGGAGCTGTTTTTT
CASSQEYRIAGELFF
>TRBV9|TRBJ2-2|few|.
TGTGCCAGCAGTAGACTGGCGACAAACACCGGGGAGCTGTTTTTT
CASSRLATNTGELFF